This T cell receptor (beta chain) is drawn from a study of cytomegalovirus exposure and HLA in healthy donors. The overall study: The study's early data release held tens of millions of unique TCRs from HLA-typed donors. Overall study results and limits: In vitro checks showed that a few CMV-associated chains really do target CMV antigens. Upon later analysis, TCR association rates were observed to vary by HLA locus, being highest for DRB1 and lowest for HLA-C.

60 Vbeta and 13 Jbeta primers were used in PCR. Repertoires were generated with immunoSEQ multiplex PCR, while TCRdb's copy carries only in-frame clones and drops some. The sample has about 100,000 clones; 78% are singletons. Remarks on this clone: Its antigen remains unidentified.

Germline CDR1 and CDR2: SGHRS and YFSETQ. Trimming left V 0 bases short and J 2 bases short, with 11 bases between. This CDR3 is 15 amino acids long. The chain is built from TRBV5-1 and TRBJ2-5; D is ambiguous. This clonotype was obtained from a woman between 55 and 75 years old in good health and CMV-seronegative. The sequencing sample was made of PBMCs. CDR3 in DNA: TGCGCCAGCAGCTTGGGGGCCCTATCTCAAGAGACCCAGTACTTC. Amino acids: CASSLGALSQETQYF.